This T cell receptor beta chain was captured in a study of T cell responses to AZD1222 COVID-19 vaccine. Notes on the study in general: Among spike-specific TCRs, nearly half reportedly target unmutated variant regions. It should be noted that donors were predominantly white British and more often female, and clonal diversity was possibly underestimated.

The CDR3 is 14 amino acids. The germline CDR1 and CDR2 sequences are MGHRA and YSYEKL. With 5 bases clipped from V and 4 bases from J, the junction kept 4 bases outside the gene matches. In the case of this clone: Antigen unknown.

Produced via immunoSEQ multiplex PCR; TCRdb's table is partial and in-frame only. The repertoire holds 90,000 to 100,000 clones, around nine tenths seen once, with less than 3.5% in the top ten. The sequencing used peripheral blood, collected on day 0 of AZD1222 vaccination. V is TRBV4-1 and J is TRBJ1-1, with TRBD1 matching 10 bases. This clonotype originated in an adult in good health. The CDR3 sequence is CASSLRQGATEAFF. CDR3 nucleotide sequence: TGCGCCAGCAGCTTAAGACAGGGGGCCACTGAAGCTTTCTTT.